The 14 T cell receptor beta chains in this list originate from one sample, sequenced in a study of long-term antiretroviral therapy in people with HIV. Sequencing used immunoSEQ v3.0 at survey level. Repertoires were generated with immunoSEQ multiplex PCR, while TCRdb's copy carries only in-frame clones and drops some. The profile shows roughly 44,000 clones, over 90% of them singletons. The specimen was unsorted PBMCs, collected 3.7 years after starting antiretroviral therapy. The receptors come from a woman aged 45-59 years with HIV.

The chain carries TRBV30 and TRBJ2-3; D unresolved. Germline V CDR1 and CDR2: GTSNPN, SVGIG (reference sequence). The CDR3 runs to 15 residues. V dropped 4 bases and J dropped 2 bases, with 16 bases sitting between them. DNA of the CDR3: TGTGCCTGGAATGGCGCCCCCACCCACACAGATACGCAGTATTTT. Protein: CAWNGAPTHTDTQYF. The full variable domain, with the rest looked up from reference TRBV30 and TRBJ2-3, is SQTIHQWPATLVQPVGSPLSLECTVEGTSNPNLYWYRQAAGRGLQLLFYSVGIGQISSEVPQNLSASRPQDRQFILSSKKLLLSDSGFYLCAWNGAPTHTDTQYFGPGTRLTVL.

The chain uses TRBV29-1 and TRBJ2-6; no clear D gene. Trimming removed 8 bases at V and 4 bases at J, with 12 bases between. CDR1 and CDR2 (germline): SQVTM, ANQGSEA. The CDR3 totals 13 residues. As DNA, the CDR3 is TGCAGCATCTACCTGCGAGGGGCCAACGTCCTGACTTTC. Its translation is CSIYLRGANVLTF.

CDR3 sequence reads: CASSGARDYSLGAYNEQFF. The CDR3 region has the DNA TGTGCCAGCAGTGGAGCCAGGGACTATTCCCTCGGGGCCTACAATGAGCAGTTCTTC. V and J are TRBV2 and TRBJ2-1; 7 bases are a match to TRBD2. The CDR3 length is 19 residues. Germline V lookup: CDR1 SNHLY, CDR2 FYNNEI. Trimming removed 4 bases from V and 2 bases from J; junction bases left unmatched: 17.

The V gene is TRBV14, the J gene TRBJ2-7, with D perhaps assigned TRBD1 or TRBD2 (5 bases each). V lost 2 bases and J 2 bases, leaving 13 bases between the germline ends. This CDR3 contains 15 residues. Germline V lookup: CDR1 SGHDN, CDR2 FVKESK. CDR3 amino acids: CASSQLRDRAYEQYF. For the CDR3, the DNA is TGTGCCAGCAGCCAACTCCGGGACCGCGCCTACGAGCAGTACTTC.

The chain links TRBV6-5 to TRBJ1-2; 7 bases fit TRBD1. In germline, CDR1 is MNHEY, CDR2 SVGAGI. With 6 bases clipped from V and 6 bases from J, the junction kept 13 bases outside the gene matches. This CDR3 spans 15 amino acids. The chain's CDR3 is CASSENLGGRDGYTF. In nucleotides, the CDR3 is TGTGCCAGCAGCGAGAACCTAGGGGGCAGAGATGGCTACACCTTC.

The CDR3 nucleotides read TGTGCCAGTAGTATAGTCGGCGGGCGGGATGAGCAGTTCTTC. Protein: CASSIVGGRDEQFF. The chain links TRBV19 to TRBJ2-1, with D possibly being TRBD2 (5 bases). V was pared by 1 base and J by 8 bases, with 12 bases between. The CDR3 totals 14 residues. The germline V gene encodes CDR1 LNHDA and CDR2 SQIVND (reference sequence).

This rearrangement joins TRBV7-9 to TRBJ1-6; possible D gene TRBD1, 5 bases. Looked up from germline, CDR1 is SEHNR and CDR2 is FQNEAQ (reference sequence). Trimming shortened V by 2 bases and J by 6 bases, and 14 bases separated the two germline ends. The CDR3 sequence is 16 residues long. The CDR3 is CASSLLGTRGNSPLHF. CDR3 DNA sequence: TGTGCCAGCAGCTTATTGGGGACCCGGGGTAATTCACCCCTCCACTTT.

The chain recombines TRBV6-5 with TRBJ2-1; the match to TRBD2 covers 11 bases. Germline V CDR1 and CDR2: MNHEY, SVGAGI. J gave up 4 bases and V 4 bases, and 6 bases lay outside the gene matches. The CDR3 consists of 16 residues. The CDR3 DNA follows: TGTGCCAGCAGTTCTTTCCTAGCGGGGGGTTACAATGAGCAGTTCTTC. As protein: CASSSFLAGGYNEQFF.

The V gene is TRBV7-8, the J gene TRBJ2-7; D not resolved. The CDR3 spans 11 residues. With 2 bases removed from V and 4 bases from J, the gap between germline ends came to 3 bases. Germline CDR1 is SGHVS and CDR2 is FQNEAQ. CDR3 nucleotides: TGTGCCAGCAGCTTACAGTACGAGCAGTACTTC. Residues: CASSLQYEQYF.

V is TRBV5-4 and J is TRBJ2-1; D is ambiguous. V lost 5 bases, J lost 0 bases, and 12 bases lay in between. CDR1 is SGHNT, CDR2 YYREEE, per germline (reference sequence). The CDR3 covers 15 residues. The DNA for the CDR3 is TGTGCCAGCAGTATCGACACCCGCTCCTACAATGAGCAGTTCTTC. Encoded protein: CASSIDTRSYNEQFF.

This rearrangement joins TRBV5-1 to TRBJ1-2; D perhaps matches TRBD1 (5 bases). The CDR3 loop spans 12 amino acids. Germline V gives CDR1 SGHRS, CDR2 YFSETQ. Deletions cut 3 bases from V and 3 bases from J, with 6 bases between. CDR3 residues: CASSSGDYGYTF. CDR3 coding DNA: TGCGCCAGCAGCTCGGGGGACTATGGCTACACCTTC.

The genes are TRBV27 and TRBJ2-7; 9 bases map to TRBD1. The CDR3 contains 15 residues. In germline, CDR1 is MNHEY, CDR2 SMNVEV (reference sequence). V dropped 4 bases and J dropped 3; count of bases not matched to a gene: 7. CDR3 sequence: CASSSTGTGSYEQYF. CDR3 nucleotide sequence: TGTGCCAGCAGTTCAACCGGGACAGGGAGCTACGAGCAGTACTTC.

V and J are TRBV18 and TRBJ2-3; D is ambiguous. Per germline, CDR1 KGHSH and CDR2 LQKENI. Trimming left V 2 bases short and J 2 bases short, with 5 bases between. The CDR3 consists of 13 residues. The chain's CDR3 is CASSPSITDTQYF. The CDR3 bases are TGTGCCAGCTCACCAAGTATCACAGATACGCAGTATTTT.

The V call is TRBV19, the J call TRBJ1-5, with D possibly TRBD1 on 5 matching bases. CDR3 length: 15 amino acids. The germline gives CDR1 LNHDA, CDR2 SQIVND (reference sequence). The V and J ends lost 3 bases and 0 bases respectively, with 9 bases between them. CDR3 in amino acids: CASSISQDSNQPQHF. As DNA, the CDR3 is TGTGCCAGTAGTATTTCACAGGATAGCAATCAGCCCCAGCATTTT.